Many counts were recorded for the clone carrying this TCR beta chain. Hyperthyroidism patients had new diagnoses, durations under 2 months, and ages of 18 to 65. The diagnosis was founded upon clinical symptoms, serum thyroxine, TRAb, thyroid ultrasound and orbital computed tomography. The source of the sample is a study of Graves' ophthalmopathy and Graves' hyperthyroidism. Study-wide background: Ophthalmopathy absent within 18 months of follow-up marked hyperthyroidism as stable.

Investigators amplified TCR beta CDR3 regions from RNA transcripts. HTBI-primed RT-PCR formed the first round, and a multiplex PCR formed the second. TCRdb recomputed calls from the multiplex PCR reads with MiXCR, one row per CDR3 protein. Among around 520,000 distinct CDR3 sequences listed, less than 45% were seen once. The TCR was taken from an adult man with Graves' hyperthyroidism. Sequencing was done on a sample of peripheral blood or thyroid tissue (not recorded which).

CDR3 residues: CSARQAGGEKLFF. CDR3 in DNA: TGCAGTGCCAGACAGGCGGGGGGTGAAAAACTGTTTTTT. V usage is TRBV20-1 and J usage is TRBJ1-4, with D perhaps matching TRBD1 (6 bases). The germline CDR1 and CDR2 sequences are DFQATT and SNEGSKA (reference sequence). This CDR3 has 13 amino acids. The V end lost 6 bases, the J end lost 7 bases, and 15 bases lay between the germline ends.